The T cell receptor beta chain described here comes from a study of a mutant IDH1 vaccine in newly diagnosed glioma. Study context: In weeks 1, 3, 5, 7, 11, 15, 19 and 23, patients were immunized, eight times in all.

Notes on this clone: What it recognizes is unknown.

Profiling relied on immunoSEQ multiplex PCR, and the TCRdb table lists in-frame clones only, not all of them. The repertoire includes 50,000 to 65,000 clones, 84% of them detected once, and roughly 9.5% sits in the top ten. The time point denotes: week 11, during vaccination. Every single dose of the vaccine, 300 ug of mutant IDH1 20-mer peptide, came with topical imiquimod. This TCR derives from a woman in her fifties or sixties with glioma. The source material was PBMCs, sampled from a glioma patient whose treatment included an IDH1 peptide vaccine.

The CDR3 nucleotides read TGTGCCAGCAGCTTGGTGGCAGGGGGCGCCTACGAGCAGTACTTC. Translating gives CASSLVAGGAYEQYF. This chain uses TRBV5-4 with TRBJ2-7; 8 nucleotides match TRBD1. Germline lookup yields CDR1 SGHNT and CDR2 YYREEE (reference sequence). With 0 bases clipped from V and 2 bases from J, the junction kept 4 bases outside the gene matches. CDR3 length: 15 amino acids.